A selection of T cell receptor beta chains follows, all from one sample in a study of T cells in Graves' hyperthyroidism and ophthalmopathy. MiXCR was run by TCRdb on the multiplex PCR reads, yielding one entry per CDR3 protein. The sample lists fewer than 650,000 distinct CDR3 sequences; approximately 15% were seen once. Material: blood. The source of these receptors is a woman aged 18-29 years with Graves' ophthalmopathy. CDR3s include the opening cysteine and the closing phenylalanine or tryptophan. The order of the fields is J gene, D gene, clone size, V gene, CDR3 DNA, CDR3 protein. The D gene is left open where the match is weak. Clone size, where shown, is once, few, many, or a class for clones that have expanded.

TRBJ2-1,-,few,TRBV19,TGTGCCAGTAGTATCGGGGCAGGGTACAATGAGCAGTTCTTC,CASSIGAGYNEQFF
TRBJ1-2,-,few,TRBV7-6,TGTGCCAGCAGCTCTCCTCGGGGGGCCAAGGGCTATGGCTACACCTTC,CASSSPRGAKGYGYTF
TRBJ2-2,-,many,TRBV6-2/TRBV6-3,TGTGCCAGCATGAGACTAACCGGGGAGCTGTTTTTT,CASMRLTGELFF
TRBJ2-1,-,many,TRBV27,TGTGCCAGCAGTCGTCCCGGACCAGGCTTTGAGCAGTTCTTC,CASSRPGPGFEQFF
TRBJ2-1,TRBD1,-,TRBV25-1,TGTGCCAGCAAGGAACAGGGGGTCGATGAGCAGTTCTTC,CASKEQGVDEQFF
TRBJ1-2,-,many,TRBV7-8,TGTGCCAGCAGCTTTGGGGGTACCTATGGCTACACCTTC,CASSFGGTYGYTF
TRBJ2-2,TRBD2,many,TRBV6-1,TGTGCCAGCAGTCTACACCGACTAGCGGGAGTTGGCGGGGAGCTGTTTTTT,CASSLHRLAGVGGELFF
TRBJ2-6,-,few,TRBV12-3/TRBV12-4,TGTGCCAGCAGTTTGGTCCCATCTGGGGCCAACGTCCTGACTTTC,CASSLVPSGANVLTF
TRBJ2-1,TRBD2,few,TRBV18,TGTGCCAGCTCACCAGTACTAGCGGGGAACAATGAGCAGTTCTTC,CASSPVLAGNNEQFF
TRBJ1-2,-,many,TRBV20-1,TGCAGTGCCCTCGTCACGGATGGCTACACCTTC,CSALVTDGYTF
TRBJ2-5,-,-,TRBV14,TGTGCCAGCAGCCATCGGAACGCTCAGGAGACCCAGTACTTC,CASSHRNAQETQYF
TRBJ1-2,-,many,TRBV5-8,TGTGCCAGCAGCCCTAGTGGGAGGAGGTTGGAAGGCTACACCTTC,CASSPSGRRLEGYTF
TRBJ2-7,-,many,TRBV15,TGTGCCACCAGCAGAGTTAGAGGGGCGGACACCTACGAGCAGTACTTC,CATSRVRGADTYEQYF
TRBJ2-7,-,many,TRBV27,TGTGCCAGCAGTTTAGTTGGCGGCGACTCCTACGAGCAGTACTTC,CASSLVGGDSYEQYF
TRBJ2-3,-,many,TRBV29-1,TGCAGCGTTGACCCTTGGGCGGCTCCCTCCGATACGCAGTATTTT,CSVDPWAAPSDTQYF
TRBJ1-1,-,many,TRBV2,TGTGCCAGCAGTACAGGGAGGGGTTTTACTGAAGCTTTCTTT,CASSTGRGFTEAFF
TRBJ2-7,-,-,TRBV4-1,TGCGCCAGCAGCCCCTCGGCGGGAAGCTCCTACGAGCAGTACTTC,CASSPSAGSSYEQYF
TRBJ2-1,TRBD2,many,TRBV25-1,TGTGCCAGCAGACTAGCGGGGAGTGACAATGAGCAGTTCTTC,CASRLAGSDNEQFF
TRBJ1-1,TRBD1,-,TRBV28,TGTGCCACCCGTCTAGGGGGCTTAGCTGAAGCTTTCTTT,CATRLGGLAEAFF
TRBJ2-7,TRBD2,few,TRBV5-8,TGTGCCAGCAGACCCCTTTTAGCGGGAACCGAGCAGTACTTC,CASRPLLAGTEQYF
TRBJ1-5,-,-,TRBV5-8,TGTGCCAGCAGCCCGGAAGTTCGGGGCAATCAGCCCCAGCATTTT,CASSPEVRGNQPQHF
TRBJ2-3,-,many,TRBV5-1,TGCGCCAGCAGCCCTAGCTCCCGCACAGATACGCAGTATTTT,CASSPSSRTDTQYF
TRBJ2-5,-,many,TRBV7-9,TGTGCCAGCAGCTTTGGAGGTCTCCAAGAGACCCAGTACTTC,CASSFGGLQETQYF
TRBJ1-1,TRBD1,-,TRBV5-1,TGCGCCAGCATCCCGACCATAGGACAGGGAACTGAAGCTTTCTTT,CASIPTIGQGTEAFF
TRBJ1-2,-,-,TRBV15,TGTGCCACCAGCAGAGATTCCCTTATGGGAGGCTACACCTTC,CATSRDSLMGGYTF
TRBJ2-1,TRBD2,many,TRBV29-1,TGCAGCGCCCGACTAGCGGGAGGCAATGAGCAGTTCTTC,CSARLAGGNEQFF
TRBJ2-1,-,few,TRBV4-1,TGCGCCAGCAGCCAAGTAATTAATAATGAGCAGTTCTTC,CASSQVINNEQFF
TRBJ1-4,TRBD1,few,TRBV30,TGTGCCTTTGACAGGGGGAATGAAAAACTGTTTTTT,CAFDRGNEKLFF
TRBJ2-3,-,many,TRBV6-1,TGTGCCAGCAGACACGACAGGACCCTATTTTCCGATACGCAGTATTTT,CASRHDRTLFSDTQYF
TRBJ1-1,-,many,TRBV12-5,TGTGCTAGTGGTTTTGTCATTCCCGGGGCAACCGAGAACACTGAAGCTTTCTTT,CASGFVIPGATENTEAFF
TRBJ1-2,-,-,TRBV30,TGTGTTTCCCCCGGGGGGCGGGCCGGCGGCTACACCTTC,CVSPGGRAGGYTF
TRBJ2-7,TRBD2,few,TRBV20-1,TGCAGTGCCCCGCTTCCGGGACTAGCGGGAGAACCCTACGAGCAGTACTTC,CSAPLPGLAGEPYEQYF
TRBJ1-1,TRBD1,many,TRBV10-3,TGTGCCATCAGCAAGGGGGACAGTCGGGGTGAAGCTTTCTTT,CAISKGDSRGEAFF
TRBJ2-7,-,many,TRBV6-2/TRBV6-3,TGTGCCAGCAGTTCTTGGCCCGACAGACAAACGAGCTCCTACGAGCAGTACTTC,CASSSWPDRQTSSYEQYF
TRBJ2-3,TRBD2,-,TRBV20-1,TGCAGTGCTGGCGGGGGTCGGGCGTCCCGGGGCACAGATACGCAGTATTTT,CSAGGGRASRGTDTQYF
TRBJ2-7,-,few,TRBV10-2,TGCGCCAGCAGTGACCGTCACTCCTACGAGCAGTACTTC,CASSDRHSYEQYF
TRBJ1-1,-,many,TRBV7-9,TGTGCCAGCAGCTTAGCAGGCAGACAAGGTTCTGAAGCTTTCTTT,CASSLAGRQGSEAFF
TRBJ1-2,-,few,TRBV30,TGTGCCTGGAGTGCCGACAGCCACTATGGCTACACCTTC,CAWSADSHYGYTF
TRBJ1-6,-,few,TRBV5-1,TGCGCCAGCAGCTTTGAGCACGCCGACAGGATAAATTCACCCCTCCACTTT,CASSFEHADRINSPLHF
TRBJ2-2,-,few,TRBV27,TGTGCCAGCAGGAGTCACGGGGAGCTGTTTTTT,CASRSHGELFF
TRBJ1-1,-,few,TRBV19,TGTGCCAGTAGTATGGGGAAGAACACTGAAGCTTTCTTT,CASSMGKNTEAFF
TRBJ2-5,TRBD2,-,TRBV6-4,TGTGCCAGCAGTGGACATATGACTAGCGGGTGGCAAGAGACCCAGTACTTC,CASSGHMTSGWQETQYF
TRBJ2-6,-,-,TRBV27,TGTGCCAGCAGTTTTCAGGGTTACTCTGGGACCAACGTCCTGACTTTC,CASSFQGYSGTNVLTF
TRBJ2-2,TRBD2,many,TRBV6-2/TRBV6-3,TGTGCCAGCAGTTACGGTCCTAGCGGGAGCCACGGGGAGCTGTTTTTT,CASSYGPSGSHGELFF